The T cell receptor (beta chain) described here comes from a study of blood T cell repertoires in COVID-19. Study summary: Italy, Spain and the United States were the sources of the convalescent and acute COVID-19 samples.

Authors' methods: Amplification with reference gene primers provided the estimates of nucleated cell counts. The data were produced by immunoSEQ multiplex PCR, yet TCRdb's version contains in-frame clones alone and is incomplete. V and J calls and clone size follow that table, whereas D and trimming were derived from the DNA. Here the sample spans approximately 300,000 clones, around 85% being singletons. V dropped 5 bases and J dropped 3 bases, with 10 bases sitting between them. The CDR3 has 13 residues. Germline V gene lookup returns CDR1 MNHNY and CDR2 SVGAGI (reference sequence). Participants had their cohort set by participant-reported clinical history.

The J gene is TRBJ1-1, the V gene TRBV6-6; tentative D call: TRBD1 (6 bases). The receptor was derived from a woman aged 25 to 39 who had recovered from COVID-19. The sample consisted of PBMCs or T cells enriched from blood (not recorded which). The CDR3 DNA reads as TGTGCCAGCAGTAGGGGGGGGGACACTGAAGCTTTCTTT. Translating it yields CASSRGGDTEAFF.